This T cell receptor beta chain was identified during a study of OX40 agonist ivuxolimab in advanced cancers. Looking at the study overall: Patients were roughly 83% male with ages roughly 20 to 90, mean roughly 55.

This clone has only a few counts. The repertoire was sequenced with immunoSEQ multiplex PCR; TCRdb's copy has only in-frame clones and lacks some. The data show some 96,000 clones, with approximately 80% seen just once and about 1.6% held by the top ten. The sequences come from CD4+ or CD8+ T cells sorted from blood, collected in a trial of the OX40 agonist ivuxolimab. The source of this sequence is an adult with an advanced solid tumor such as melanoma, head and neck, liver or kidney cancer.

The CDR3 nucleotides read TGTGCCAGCAGCGAGGGGACTAGCGGAACCCAGTACTTC. Its translation: CASSEGTSGTQYF. This chain joins TRBV11-2 and TRBJ2-5; 11 nucleotides agree with TRBD2. The CDR3 totals 13 residues. The V gene end was trimmed by 5 bases and the J gene end by 8 bases; junction bases not matched to a gene: 4. Germline loops: CDR1 SGHAT, CDR2 FQNNGV.